The 26 T cell receptor beta chains reported below all come from one sample, sequenced in a study of regulatory T cells in long-lasting Graves disease (dated by TCRdb to about 2021). Libraries were prepared through multiplex PCR. Sequencer: Illumina HiSeq 4000. CDR3 regions were amplified by Arm-PCR with iRepertoire HTBI primers to construct TCR beta libraries. The public reads were quality trimmed at Q25 with fastp and then assembled into clones with MiXCR by TCRdb, keeping productive beta chains. Rows are unified per CDR3 protein, each entry keeping the most common DNA and genes. The sample yields 300,000 to 400,000 distinct CDR3 sequences; 15% to 19% were counted once. The top ten clonotypes cover 22% of the sample. The sample's time point, from its label and the paper: newly diagnosed GD, antithyroid drugs for less than 3 months. For both TCR sequencing and RNA sequencing, RNA was extracted from PBMCs using TRIzol.

Sequenced here: peripheral blood mononuclear cells (PBMCs), sampled at new diagnosis, from a patient treated with antithyroid drugs. These receptors were obtained from a female donor with Graves disease.

Many counts were recorded for this clonotype. The chain links TRBV12-3 or TRBV12-4 to TRBJ1-4; 7 nucleotides agree with TRBD1. The V and J ends lost 5 bases and 4 bases, in that order; junction bases with no gene match: 7. CDR3 length: 15 residues. CDR3 sequence: CASSPPGQINEKLFF. In DNA, the CDR3 is TGTGCCAGCAGTCCCCCGGGACAGATTAATGAAAAACTGTTTTTT.

The rearrangement links TRBV30 to TRBJ2-3; D tentatively fits TRBD1 or TRBD2 (6 bases each). Looked up from germline, CDR1 is GTSNPN and CDR2 is SVGIG (reference sequence). The germline V and J ends were trimmed by 2 bases and 0 bases, with 18 bases remaining between them. The CDR3 spans 17 residues. The CDR3 sequence is CAWSNPPRGLSTDTQYF. The CDR3 coding sequence is TGTGCCTGGAGTAACCCCCCCCGGGGGCTTAGCACAGATACGCAGTATTTT.

This clonotype was seen repeatedly, ten times or more. The chain links TRBV15 to TRBJ2-2; D is tentatively TRBD1 or TRBD2 (5 bases each). The CDR3 contains 15 residues. V lost 9 bases to trimming and J lost 6 bases, with 20 bases between them. The V gene's germline CDR1 is LNHNV and CDR2 YYDKDF (reference sequence). The CDR3: CATNPRIGGAGELFF. In nucleotides, the CDR3 is TGTGCCACAAACCCTCGAATTGGGGGAGCCGGGGAGCTGTTTTTT.

This clonotype has at least ten counts. The genes are TRBV20-1 and TRBJ1-2, with 8 nucleotides matching TRBD1. Germline V gene data show CDR1 as DFQATT and CDR2 as SNEGSKA (reference sequence). Unmatched junction bases numbered 14, after V lost 6 bases and J lost 5 bases. The CDR3 runs to 15 residues. The CDR3 loop is CSAVSMDREEYGYTF. The CDR3 nucleotides are TGCAGTGCCGTTTCAATGGACAGGGAGGAGTATGGCTACACCTTC.

The table lists this clonotype with many counts. This rearrangement joins TRBV10-3 to TRBJ2-5; 7 bases fit TRBD1. The CDR3 runs 16 residues. The V segment lost 2 bases and the J segment 5 bases; nucleotides outside the gene matches: 11. Germline V gives CDR1 ENHRY, CDR2 SYGVKD. This chain's CDR3 is CAISEAMTGQKETQYF. For the CDR3, the DNA is TGTGCCATCAGTGAGGCTATGACAGGGCAGAAGGAGACCCAGTACTTC.

The rearrangement links TRBV20-1 to TRBJ2-3; D uncertain. Looked up from germline, CDR1 is DFQATT and CDR2 is SNEGSKA (reference sequence). This CDR3 spans 11 amino acids. Between the trimmed V and J ends, which lost 8 bases and 2 bases, there was a span of 8 bases. The CDR3 sequence: CSSSPTDTQYF. The CDR3 DNA reads TGCAGTTCTTCGCCCACAGATACGCAGTATTTT.

This clonotype was recorded at least ten times. CDR3 in amino acids: CASSETLAGHEQFF. In DNA form, the CDR3 reads TGTGCCAGCAGTGAAACCCTCGCTGGCCATGAGCAGTTCTTC. V usage is TRBV2 and J usage is TRBJ2-1; unclear D gene. Germline assignment: CDR1 SNHLY and CDR2 FYNNEI. With 2 bases removed from V and 8 bases from J, the gap between germline ends came to 13 bases. The length of the CDR3 is 14 residues.

In this sample, this clonotype turned up many times. The J gene is TRBJ1-1, the V gene TRBV18; D remains unclear. Germline CDR1 is KGHSH and CDR2 is LQKENI. Between the trimmed V and J ends, which lost 2 bases and 2 bases, there was a span of 9 bases. CDR3 length: 14 residues. The CDR3 loop reads CASSPTDGNTEAFF. The CDR3 nucleotides are TGTGCCAGCTCACCAACGGACGGTAACACTGAAGCTTTCTTT.

The chain recombines TRBV6-2 or TRBV6-3 with TRBJ2-1, with 8 bases that match TRBD1. The V gene end was trimmed by 10 bases and the J gene end by 4 bases; junction bases not matched to a gene: 9. The germline V gene has CDR1 MNHEY and CDR2 SVGEGT. CDR3 size: 14 residues. The CDR3 region is CATRGQAPYNEQFF. In nucleotides, the CDR3 is TGTGCCACCAGGGGACAGGCTCCATACAATGAGCAGTTCTTC.

This clonotype showed up just a few times. The chain has TRBV3-1 and TRBJ2-5, with TRBD2 as a possible D gene (6 bases). Looked up from germline, CDR1 is LGHDT and CDR2 is YNNKEL (reference sequence). This CDR3 is built from 17 residues. The ends were cut back, 4 bases at V and 4 bases at J, with 22 bases in the middle. The CDR3 coding sequence is TGTGCCAGCAGCCGCCGGGACCGGGGGATTGGTTCAGAGACCCAGTACTTC. Translating gives CASSRRDRGIGSETQYF.

A word on this clonotype: This sequence is one base from a far larger clone and is likely a read error. No conserved phenylalanine or tryptophan ends this CDR3, so it is likely a read error. V is TRBV7-2 and J is TRBJ2-1; TRBD2 agrees at 16 bases. CDR3 length: 17 residues. The ends lost 3 bases at V and 5 bases at J; junction bases unmatched: 4. Germline V gene data show CDR1 as SGHTA and CDR2 as FQGNSA. CDR3 nucleotides: TGTGCCAGCAGCTTGAGGGGACTAGCGGGAGGGGACAATGAGCAGTTCCTC. It yields the protein CASSLRGLAGGDNEQFL.

On this clonotype itself: A far larger clone is a single base away, which makes a read error likely. This rearrangement joins TRBV7-2 to TRBJ2-5; 8 bases match TRBD2. Germline CDR1 is SGHTA and CDR2 is FQGNSA. This CDR3 is 16 amino acids long. The CDR3 loop is CACRPRPAGDGETQYF. The CDR3 coding sequence is TGTGCCTGCAGGCCCCGACCAGCGGGGGATGGAGAGACCCAGTACTTC.

V is TRBV12-3 or TRBV12-4 and J is TRBJ1-2; D is possibly TRBD1 (5 bases). The length of the CDR3 is 13 residues. Trimming cost V 3 bases and J 5 bases, with 10 bases left between them. This chain's CDR3 is CASSFDSIYGYTF. DNA for the CDR3: TGTGCCAGCAGTTTTGACAGTATTTATGGCTACACCTTC.

The sample holds many counts of this clonotype. The V call is TRBV7-2, the J call TRBJ2-7; 9 bases match TRBD2. Germline CDR1 reads SGHTA; CDR2 reads FQGNSA. The V segment lost 3 bases and the J segment 5 bases; nucleotides outside the gene matches: 5. This CDR3 spans 14 amino acids. The CDR3 sequence: CASSFSGSFNEQYF. In DNA, the CDR3 is TGTGCCAGCAGCTTTAGCGGGAGTTTCAACGAGCAGTACTTC.

V and J are TRBV12-3 or TRBV12-4 and TRBJ2-2; possible D gene TRBD1, 6 bases. The ends were cut back, 5 bases at V and 4 bases at J, with 20 bases in the middle. CDR3 length equals 17 residues. CDR3 DNA sequence: TGTGCCAGCAGTGAGGGACACTCTTACCTGAGCACCGGGGAGCTGTTTTTT. Encoded protein: CASSEGHSYLSTGELFF.

In this sample, this clonotype turned up many times. This chain joins TRBV27 and TRBJ2-1, with 7 bases fitting TRBD2. In germline, CDR1 is MNHEY, CDR2 SMNVEV (reference sequence). V shed 6 bases and J 7 bases; nucleotides not matched to a gene: 3. The CDR3 loop spans 12 amino acids. The CDR3 here is CASSPGGNEQFF. The CDR3 nucleotides read TGTGCCAGCAGCCCGGGGGGTAATGAGCAGTTCTTC.

This clonotype came up many times. This chain connects TRBV18 to TRBJ2-7, with 7 bases aligning to TRBD2. CDR3 size: 14 residues. The V gene's germline CDR1 is KGHSH and CDR2 LQKENI. V lost 3 bases, J lost 3 bases, and 5 bases stayed unmatched. CDR3: CASSPMGDYYEQYF. The CDR3 DNA reads as TGTGCCAGCTCACCCATGGGGGACTACTACGAGCAGTACTTC.

This clonotype has ten or more counts. The gene calls are TRBV2 and TRBJ1-2; a weak D match, TRBD1 (5 bases). The CDR3 extends over 17 amino acids. From germline, CDR1 is SNHLY and CDR2 FYNNEI. Trimming pared 0 bases from V and 7 bases from J, leaving 21 bases between. This chain's CDR3 is CASSEARGGLPKGGYTF. In nucleotides, the CDR3 is TGTGCCAGCAGTGAAGCGAGGGGAGGACTACCAAAGGGTGGCTACACCTTC.

This clonotype showed up many times. The CDR3 coding sequence is TGCAGTGCTTGGGTCCGGGAGACCCAGTACTTC. Its protein product is CSAWVRETQYF. The V and J genes are TRBV20-1 and TRBJ2-5; the D is unclear. The V end lost 5 bases, the J end lost 5 bases, and 9 bases lay between the germline ends. Germline assignment: CDR1 DFQATT and CDR2 SNEGSKA (reference sequence). The CDR3 is 11 residues long.

The V and J genes are TRBV5-1 and TRBJ2-3; D possibly corresponds to TRBD1 (6 bases). The CDR3 covers 16 residues. From germline, CDR1 is SGHRS and CDR2 YFSETQ. V lost 1 base, J lost 5 bases, and 17 bases lay in between. The DNA of the CDR3 is TGCGCCAGCAGCTTGTGGGGTAGTACAGGGTTAGATACGCAGTATTTT. It yields the protein CASSLWGSTGLDTQYF.

This clonotype was observed at least ten times. The V gene is TRBV30, the J gene TRBJ1-5; D is uncertain. Germline values: CDR1 GTSNPN, CDR2 SVGIG (reference sequence). This CDR3 region has 12 residues. V was pared by 0 bases and J by 7 bases, with 7 bases between. In DNA form, the CDR3 reads TGTGCCTGGAGTGTACTGAGGCAGCCCCAGCATTTT. Translated, it gives CAWSVLRQPQHF.

This clonotype has only one observation. The rearrangement uses TRBV7-3 and TRBJ2-1; 9 bases map to TRBD1. Losses at the gene ends were 5 bases for V and 4 bases for J; bases not matched to a gene: 12. Looked up from germline, CDR1 is SGHTA and CDR2 is FQGTGA. This CDR3 is 17 amino acids long. The CDR3 nucleotides read TGTGCCAGCAGCATATGGGACAGGGAACTTCAATACAATGAGCAGTTCTTC. Its translation: CASSIWDRELQYNEQFF.

This clonotype was counted ten times or more. The V call is TRBV20-1, the J call TRBJ1-1; TRBD1 might be the D (6 bases). The length of the CDR3 is 13 residues. Germline assignment: CDR1 DFQATT and CDR2 SNEGSKA (reference sequence). The V end lost 3 bases, the J end lost 3 bases, and 11 bases lay between the germline ends. CDR3 coding DNA: TGCAGTGCTAGGAACAGGGCATACACTGAAGCTTTCTTT. Translated: CSARNRAYTEAFF.

This clonotype was detected many times. The CDR3 region is CASSQVGSGLYQPQHF. The CDR3 DNA reads TGCGCCAGCAGCCAAGTCGGATCAGGTCTCTATCAGCCCCAGCATTTT. The rearrangement links TRBV4-1 to TRBJ1-5; D not resolved. Germline V gene data show CDR1 as MGHRA and CDR2 as YSYEKL. CDR3 length equals 16 residues. The V end was cut by 1 base, the J end by 5 bases, with 15 bases between.

This clonotype was seen at least ten times. V gene TRBV29-1 combines with J gene TRBJ1-2, with TRBD1 matching 10 bases. Germline V gene lookup returns CDR1 SQVTM and CDR2 ANQGSEA. CDR3 length equals 13 residues. The V gene end was trimmed by 7 bases and the J gene end by 8 bases; junction bases not matched to a gene: 10. The CDR3 nucleotides read TGCAGCGCAGATGGACAGGGGGTCGTCGGCTACACCTTC. It is translated as CSADGQGVVGYTF.

This clonotype was seen repeatedly, ten times or more. V is TRBV6-5 and J is TRBJ1-3; D unclear. The CDR3 runs to 16 residues. Trimming took 4 bases from V and 0 from J, leaving 13 bases between them. The germline gives CDR1 MNHEY, CDR2 SVGAGI. CDR3 nucleotides: TGTGCCAGCAGTTCCCACCGGGCCAGCTCTGGAAACACCATATATTTT. Protein product: CASSSHRASSGNTIYF.